Sequencing of this T cell receptor (beta chain) was carried out in a study of radiotherapy plus CTLA-4 blockade in lung cancer. This CDR3 is 15 amino acids long. This clone is medium-sized by share. Its antigen is not known. General observations from the study: Together with interferon-beta, which increased in serum after radiation, early dynamic changes in blood T cell clones were reportedly the best predictors of response.

TCRdb keeps only in-frame clones here, not all; method: immunoSEQ multiplex PCR. The sample shows roughly 80,000 clones, around 78% of them seen only once. The chain combines TRBV21-1 with TRBJ1-4; TRBD1, the table's D call, was not compared with the DNA. TRBV21-1 is a recognized pseudogene. Sequenced material: peripheral blood, taken from a patient treated with radiotherapy plus ipilimumab. The receptor's source is a human donor with non-small cell lung cancer who had a partial response to radiotherapy plus ipilimumab. Some clones in this sample may be carry-over from other donors' samples. The CDR3 DNA follows: TGTGCCAGCAGCAATAAGTGGACATCCGATGAAAAACTGTTTTTT. Its translation is CASSNKWTSDEKLFF.